This T cell receptor beta chain stems from a study of graft-versus-host responses after intestinal transplantation. Study as a whole: Recipients obtained multivisceral, liver-intestinal, or isolated intestinal transplants. Induction using anti-thymocyte globulin, followed by tacrolimus and steroids for two to four years, was given to all recipients.

Concerning this clone itself: Its target is not known.

This CDR3 has 10 amino acids. V was cut by 8 bases and J by 7 bases, with 8 bases left in between. Germline-derived CDR1 and CDR2 are SNHLY and FYNNEI. The repertoire was sequenced with immunoSEQ multiplex PCR; TCRdb's copy has only in-frame clones and lacks some. The sample comprises more than 70,000 clones, around 92% of which are singletons, and approximately 0.4% rests with the top ten. The source of this sequence is a human donor who was the organ donor for an intestinal transplant. This rearrangement joins TRBV2 to TRBJ2-5; tentative D call: TRBD2 (6 bases). Sequences were derived from unstimulated CD8+ T cells sorted from spleen or lymph node cells, sampled before transplant. CDR3 sequence reads: CASVGRTQYF. The DNA for the CDR3 is TGTGCCAGCGTCGGGAGGACCCAGTACTTC.